What follows are 5 T cell receptor beta chains derived from one specimen sequenced in a study of a mutant IDH1 vaccine in newly diagnosed glioma. These receptors' targets are unknown. Sequencing used immunoSEQ multiplex PCR; TCRdb keeps in-frame clones, though not all of them. In the table there are some 29,000 clones, around 80% of which are singletons. Regarding time point: week 35, safety follow-up. Vaccination used 300 ug of mutant IDH1 20-mer peptide per dose, with topical imiquimod. This material consisted of PBMCs, taken from a glioma patient whose treatment included an IDH1 peptide vaccine. The receptors were gathered from a man in his fifties with glioma.

A note on this clone: An end of the junction differs from the germline gene, which may be a read error. This chain links TRBV7-7 with TRBJ1-1; the D is unclear. Germline-derived CDR1 and CDR2 are SSHAT and FNYEAQ (reference sequence). This CDR3 is built from 13 residues. The CDR3 DNA sequence: TGTGCTAGCAGCCCCTTGGGGTTCGCTGAAGCTTTCTTT. Its protein is CASSPLGFAEAFF.

The gene calls are TRBV27 and TRBJ2-7; D possibly uses TRBD1 or TRBD2 (7 bases each). Germline values: CDR1 MNHEY, CDR2 SMNVEV (reference sequence). The CDR3 sequence is 14 residues long. V was clipped by 5 bases and J by 3 bases, with 14 bases between them. This CDR3 is CASSPPRGGYEQYF. CDR3 coding DNA: TGTGCCAGCAGTCCACCCAGGGGGGGCTACGAGCAGTACTTC.

The gene calls are TRBV9 and TRBJ2-1; no definite D call. The CDR3 sequence is 11 residues long. CDR1 is SGDLS and CDR2 is YYNGEE in the germline V gene. The V end was cut by 5 bases, the J end by 4 bases, with 4 bases between. CDR3 protein: CASSEYNEQFF. CDR3 nucleotide sequence: TGTGCCAGCAGTGAATACAATGAGCAGTTCTTC.

Remarks on this clone: An end of the junction does not agree with germline; a read error may underlie this. The chain employs TRBV2 and TRBJ1-4; no clear D gene. This CDR3 comprises 14 residues. Germline V lookup: CDR1 SNHLY, CDR2 FYNNEI. The CDR3, as DNA: TGTGCCAGCATTCCCGGGCCAACCAATGAAAAACTGTTTTTT. Translation gives CASIPGPTNEKLFF.

Written as DNA, the CDR3 is TGTGCCAGCAGCTTGGTAAGGACAGGAACTTTCTTT. It translates to CASSLVRTGTFF. The rearrangement links TRBV5-8 to TRBJ1-1, with 7 nucleotides matching TRBD1. This CDR3 is built from 12 residues. The trim removed 0 bases at V and 12 bases at J, leaving 5 bases unmatched. In germline, CDR1 is SGHTS, CDR2 YDEGEE.